This TCR beta chain is from a study of T cells in Graves' hyperthyroidism and ophthalmopathy. Germline V gives CDR1 SEHNR, CDR2 FQNEAQ (reference sequence). This CDR3 is 13 amino acids long. Unmatched junction bases numbered 4, after V lost 5 bases and J lost 3 bases. In its sample, this clonotype was seen many times. Its antigen is unknown. Amplification of TCR beta CDR3 regions was performed using RNA transcripts as template. TCR CDR3 regions were first amplified by RT-PCR with HTBI primers. TCRdb re-called the multiplex PCR reads through MiXCR, storing one row per CDR3 protein. The repertoire consists of hundreds of thousands of distinct CDR3 sequences, with more than 45% occurring once and the leading ten covering just over 8%. Whole-study findings and limits: The authors' 13 V-J model separated ophthalmopathy from stable hyperthyroidism. Ophthalmopathy onset followed model prediction by a median around six months. Peripheral blood also featured most of the thyroid clonotypes expanded above 0.001.

Exclusion of a patient resulted from uncontrolled infection, other autoimmune disease, pregnancy or lactation. Sample: peripheral blood or thyroid tissue (not recorded which). The chain carries TRBV7-9 and TRBJ2-7; 7 bases align to TRBD1. The clonotype was recovered from a woman between 18 and 30 years old with Graves' hyperthyroidism. The CDR3 loop is CASSPGQDYEQYF. CDR3 coding DNA: TGTGCCAGCAGCCCCGGACAGGACTACGAGCAGTACTTC.